Listed below are T cell receptor beta chains from one sample, sequenced in a study of blood T cells in healthy people across ages. In TCRdb, the 5' RACE reads were re-called with MiXCR into one record per CDR3 protein. The data contain approximately 690,000 distinct CDR3 sequences, about 43% of them seen just once; the ten biggest clones take up 25% to 35%. The sequenced sample consisted of blood. These receptors were taken from an elderly man in good health. Both conserved end residues are part of each CDR3. Fields, in order: V gene, J gene, clone size, CDR3 protein. Expanded clones get a size class; other rows say once, few or many, or leave the size out.

V: TRBV14
J: TRBJ2-1
size: few
CDR3: CASSQGGGGSYNEQFF

V: TRBV25-1
J: TRBJ2-3
size: NA
CDR3: CASSEYPFSDTQYF

V: TRBV29-1
J: TRBJ1-2
size: few
CDR3: CSVEQGGLGYTF

V: TRBV25-1
J: TRBJ2-3
size: NA
CDR3: CASTPNIGRVDTQYF

V: TRBV6-2/TRBV6-3
J: TRBJ2-3
size: NA
CDR3: CASSRESSSTDTQYF

V: TRBV9
J: TRBJ2-1
size: NA
CDR3: CASSLGMGSSYNEQFF

V: TRBV7-2
J: TRBJ2-5
size: NA
CDR3: CVSSRRLAGGYNEQYF

V: TRBV18
J: TRBJ2-5
size: few
CDR3: CASVRQETQYF

V: TRBV20-1
J: TRBJ2-2
size: few
CDR3: CSARGGTNTGELFF

V: TRBV6-2/TRBV6-3
J: TRBJ1-5
size: few
CDR3: CASSYQPGQGYSQPQHF

V: TRBV20-1
J: TRBJ2-3
size: few
CDR3: CSAPNPLVRVDTQYF

V: TRBV5-1
J: TRBJ2-5
size: NA
CDR3: CASRFEGALYQETQYF

V: TRBV7-2
J: TRBJ1-3
size: few
CDR3: CASSSTSGNTIYF

V: TRBV6-5
J: TRBJ1-1
size: NA
CDR3: CASTQIGSRTEAFF

V: TRBV20-1
J: TRBJ2-1
size: NA
CDR3: CSARKIAGGSNNEQFF

V: TRBV7-9
J: TRBJ1-5
size: NA
CDR3: CASSQVDSYSNQPQHF

V: TRBV29-1
J: TRBJ2-7
size: many
CDR3: CSNPPYEQYF

V: TRBV5-1
J: NA
size: few
CDR3: CASSLDSDLTYEQYF

V: TRBV6-6
J: TRBJ1-2
size: NA
CDR3: CASSSTGQGAYGYTF

V: TRBV5-1
J: TRBJ2-3
size: few
CDR3: CASSVETGVGTQYF

V: TRBV7-2
J: TRBJ1-5
size: NA
CDR3: CASSYSYQPQHF

V: TRBV2
J: TRBJ1-2
size: few
CDR3: CASRILTGSHGYTF

V: TRBV12-3/TRBV12-4
J: TRBJ2-3
size: NA
CDR3: CASSLEAGGLRDTQYF

V: TRBV6-5
J: TRBJ1-2
size: NA
CDR3: CASSYSGQGSYGYTF

V: TRBV7-2
J: TRBJ2-5
size: NA
CDR3: CASSLGMGVVRETQYF

V: TRBV7-2
J: TRBJ2-1
size: NA
CDR3: CASSRRGETPYNEQFF

V: TRBV9
J: TRBJ2-7
size: NA
CDR3: CASTEGLGNYEQYF

V: TRBV9
J: TRBJ1-6
size: NA
CDR3: CASSPGHHNLPLHF

V: TRBV4-3
J: TRBJ1-2
size: few
CDR3: CASSLQGTSDYGYTF

V: TRBV20-1
J: TRBJ1-2
size: NA
CDR3: CSARWQVTYGYTF

V: TRBV5-1
J: TRBJ2-5
size: NA
CDR3: CASSLTTGAETQYF

V: TRBV18
J: TRBJ1-2
size: NA
CDR3: CASSPRNRGEGGYTF

V: TRBV6-5
J: TRBJ2-5
size: NA
CDR3: CASSYGKTSTNQETQYF

V: TRBV9
J: TRBJ2-4
size: NA
CDR3: CASSVRTGRPVEQYF

V: TRBV9
J: TRBJ2-5
size: NA
CDR3: CASSVSTGQETQYF

V: TRBV10-3
J: TRBJ2-5
size: NA
CDR3: CAISERDRGLGETQYF

V: TRBV12-3/TRBV12-4
J: TRBJ1-3
size: NA
CDR3: CASSLPVGVVNTIYF

V: TRBV6-5
J: TRBJ2-5
size: NA
CDR3: CASSSGTSGLQETQYF

V: TRBV29-1
J: TRBJ2-5
size: many
CDR3: CSVRRGETQYF

V: TRBV5-1
J: TRBJ2-6
size: NA
CDR3: CASSLTASGANVLTF

V: TRBV14
J: TRBJ2-6
size: few
CDR3: CASSKGTVLGANVLTF

V: TRBV29-1
J: TRBJ2-5
size: many
CDR3: CSVEAPGEETQYF